This T cell receptor beta chain was identified during a study of blood T cell repertoires in COVID-19. The overall study: Some COVID-19 samples were acute and others convalescent; all came from the United States, Italy and Spain. The analysed material was cDNA or gDNA that came from T cells, B-cell-depleted T cells, or PBMCs.

The CDR3 is 15 residues long. Germline V gives CDR1 LNHDA, CDR2 SQIVND (reference sequence). The ends were cut back, 5 bases at V and 5 bases at J, with 18 bases in the middle. Authors' data handling: By means of reference gene primer amplification, nucleated cell counts were estimated. Profiling relied on immunoSEQ multiplex PCR, and the TCRdb table lists in-frame clones only, not all of them. D and trimming were read from the DNA, whereas the V and J calls and clone size are those reported in that table. This sample carries roughly 79,000 clones, 87% of them seen once, and the ten largest clones take roughly 6.1%.

The receptor comes from a woman between 45 and 60 years old with acute or convalescent COVID-19. Material: peripheral blood. The V call is TRBV19, the J call TRBJ1-2; D is unclear. The DNA for the CDR3 is TGTGCCAGTAGTCTCCCGGTCGGGGTTGTTTATGGCTACACCTTC. Its protein is CASSLPVGVVYGYTF.